Each of the 18 T cell receptor beta chains below was sequenced from the same sample in a study of human T cells and chemical hapten exposure. One entry per CDR3 protein, called by TCRdb with MiXCR from the RACE reads. Of over 300,000 distinct CDR3 sequences in the sample, approximately 5.1% were seen once. Time point defined: pre-sensitization, week 0. The treatment is: therapeutic diphenylcyclopropenone sensitization with weekly scalp DPC. Specimen: whole blood, collected in connection with sensitization to the hapten diphenylcyclopropenone (DPC). These receptors all stem from a woman aged 45-65 years with alopecia areata. Some clones in this sample may be carry-over from other donors' samples.

This clonotype was recorded at least ten times. J is TRBJ1-1 and V is TRBV29-1, with no clear D. V lost 4 bases to trimming and J lost 6 bases, with 6 bases between them. The CDR3 is made up of 10 amino acids. CDR1 is SQVTM, CDR2 ANQGSEA, per germline. CDR3 sequence reads: CSVGGAEAFF. In DNA, the CDR3 is TGCAGCGTTGGTGGGGCTGAAGCTTTCTTT.

This clonotype was seen only a few times. The V call is TRBV5-6, the J call TRBJ1-5; D is possibly TRBD1 (5 bases). In germline, CDR1 is SGHDT, CDR2 YYEEEE. Trimming took off 4 bases at V and 0 bases at J, with 11 bases between the two ends. The CDR3 runs to 15 residues. CDR3 sequence (DNA): TGTGCCAGCAGCGTGGGACGGCCTAGCAATCAGCCCCAGCATTTT. This gives the protein CASSVGRPSNQPQHF.

V and J are TRBV28 and TRBJ1-2, with 7 bases identical to TRBD1. CDR3 length equals 14 residues. The germline CDR1 and CDR2 sequences are MDHEN and SYDVKM. Unmatched junction bases numbered 5, after V lost 6 bases and J lost 1 base. This CDR3 reads CASSLTGYNYGYTF. In DNA form, the CDR3 reads TGTGCCAGCAGCCTGACAGGGTATAACTATGGCTACACCTTC.

Only a few counts were recorded for this clonotype. The chain uses TRBV6-2 or TRBV6-3 and TRBJ2-3; no definite D call. This CDR3 comprises 13 residues. V lost 0 bases, J lost 9 bases, and 10 bases lay in between. Germline V gives CDR1 MNHEY, CDR2 SVGEGT. The CDR3: CASSYSQHGTQYF. DNA of the CDR3: TGTGCCAGCAGTTACTCCCAGCACGGGACGCAGTATTTT.

This clonotype was counted at least ten times. This chain joins TRBV7-2 and TRBJ2-1; D remains ambiguous. Between the trimmed V and J ends, which lost 2 bases and 4 bases, there was a span of 12 bases. The CDR3 spans 15 residues. Germline V gene lookup returns CDR1 SGHTA and CDR2 FQGNSA. CDR3 DNA: TGTGCCAGCAGCTTAAATCTAGAGTTTTACAATGAGCAGTTCTTC. Amino acid sequence: CASSLNLEFYNEQFF.

This clonotype showed up many times. V usage is TRBV6-6 and J usage is TRBJ1-6; no reliable D call. This CDR3 is 14 amino acids long. V shed 2 bases and J shed 9 bases, with 11 bases lying between them. CDR1 is MNHNY and CDR2 is SVGAGI in the germline V gene (reference sequence). Here the CDR3 reads CASSYPERGSPLHF. The CDR3 DNA sequence: TGTGCCAGCAGTTACCCAGAAAGAGGTTCACCCCTCCACTTT.

The chain links TRBV5-1 to TRBJ1-1, with TRBD1 identical over 8 bases. V was pared by 7 bases and J by 1 base, with 9 bases of the junction left unmatched. CDR3 length: 15 residues. Germline V CDR1 and CDR2: SGHRS, YFSETQ. CDR3 sequence (DNA): TGCGCCAGCTCCTGGGGCGGGACAGGGAACACTGAAGCTTTCTTT. The encoded protein is CASSWGGTGNTEAFF.

The chain uses TRBV6-5 and TRBJ2-4, with 10 bases identical to TRBD1. V gave up 2 bases and J gave up 9 bases; unmatched junction bases: 7. Germline-derived CDR1 and CDR2 are MNHEY and SVGAGI. The CDR3 sequence is 15 residues long. In nucleotides, the CDR3 is TGTGCCAGCAGTTACCCCGGGACAGGGGACCGCATTCAGTACTTC. This encodes CASSYPGTGDRIQYF.

The chain recombines TRBV3-1 with TRBJ1-5; no definite D call. Trimming cost V 8 bases and J 4 bases, with 12 bases left between them. CDR1 is LGHDT and CDR2 is YNNKEL in the germline V gene (reference sequence). This CDR3 contains 13 residues. The CDR3 loop is CASAPGRNQPQHF. The CDR3 bases are TGTGCCAGCGCACCGGGTCGAAATCAGCCCCAGCATTTT.

The chain recombines TRBV7-9 with TRBJ2-2; maybe TRBD2 (5 bases). This CDR3 comprises 13 residues. Germline assignment: CDR1 SEHNR and CDR2 FQNEAQ (reference sequence). Trimming cost V 4 bases and J 3 bases, with 6 bases left between them. Here the CDR3 DNA reads TGTGCCAGCAGCTGGGAGTACACCGGGGAGCTGTTTTTT. The encoded protein is CASSWEYTGELFF.

This chain joins TRBV14 and TRBJ2-4; the D is unclear. CDR1 SGHDN and CDR2 FVKESK come from the germline V gene. The V gene lost 1 base and the J gene lost 13 bases, with 14 bases spanning the gap. The CDR3 is 13 amino acids. CDR3 protein: CASSQGERERQYF. The CDR3, as DNA: TGTGCCAGCAGCCAAGGGGAACGAGAGAGGCAGTACTTC.

Ten or more counts support this clonotype. This sequence joins TRBV29-1 and TRBJ2-5; the D call may be TRBD1 or TRBD2 (5 bases each). V shed 2 bases and J shed 7 bases, with 8 bases lying between them. CDR1 is SQVTM and CDR2 is ANQGSEA in the germline V gene. The CDR3 length is 11 residues. The CDR3: CSVETGGTQYF. CDR3 nucleotide sequence: TGCAGCGTTGAAACTGGGGGGACCCAGTACTTC.

This clonotype has a count of ten or more. This chain connects TRBV29-1 to TRBJ2-7; D remains unclear. The V and J ends lost 0 bases and 4 bases respectively, with 7 bases between them. Germline V lookup: CDR1 SQVTM, CDR2 ANQGSEA. This CDR3 has 12 amino acids. The CDR3 region is CSVEEQRYEQYF. For the CDR3, the DNA is TGCAGCGTTGAAGAACAGAGATACGAGCAGTACTTC.

This clonotype was recorded at least ten times. This CDR3 reads CASSYWTSGGTDTQYF. Here the CDR3 DNA reads TGTGCCAGCAGCTATTGGACTAGCGGGGGCACAGATACGCAGTATTTT. This chain joins TRBV11-2 and TRBJ2-3, with 12 positions matching TRBD2. This CDR3 has 16 residues. Looked up from germline, CDR1 is SGHAT and CDR2 is FQNNGV. V shed 4 bases, J shed 1 base, and the junction held 3 bases outside the gene matches.

Many counts were recorded for this clonotype. This chain uses TRBV5-6 with TRBJ2-1; 9 nucleotides line up with TRBD2. CDR3 length: 15 amino acids. Germline-derived CDR1 and CDR2 are SGHDT and YYEEEE. After removal of 1 base from V and 3 bases from J, the junction contained 2 bases not matched to a gene. For the CDR3, the DNA is TGTGCCAGCAGCTTGCCTAGCGGGGTCTACAATGAGCAGTTCTTC. Amino acids: CASSLPSGVYNEQFF.

CDR3 residues: CASSVAGSMNTGELFF. The CDR3 DNA is TGTGCCAGCAGCGTAGCAGGCAGTATGAACACCGGGGAGCTGTTTTTT. The J gene is TRBJ2-2, the V gene TRBV9; D unresolved. V was trimmed by 0 bases and J by 1 base, leaving 10 bases between them. The CDR3 length is 16 residues. In germline, CDR1 is SGDLS, CDR2 YYNGEE. Full variable domain (rest looked up from reference TRBV9 and TRBJ2-2): DSGVTQTPKHLITATGQRVTLRCSPRSGDLSVYWYQQSLDQGLQFLIQYYNGEERAKGNILERFSAQQFPDLHSELNLSSLELGDSALYFCASSVAGSMNTGELFFGEGSRLTVL.

This chain uses TRBV20-1 with TRBJ2-1; possible D gene TRBD2, 6 bases. CDR3 length: 15 amino acids. Between the trimmed V and J ends, which lost 1 base and 3 bases, there was a span of 13 bases. Germline loops: CDR1 DFQATT, CDR2 SNEGSKA (reference sequence). The chain's CDR3 is CSARVKQRVYNEQFF. CDR3 coding DNA: TGCAGTGCTAGAGTGAAACAGCGGGTCTACAATGAGCAGTTCTTC.

The table lists this clonotype with a few counts. CDR3 sequence reads: CSFRSSYEQYF. Written as DNA, the CDR3 is TGCAGCTTTAGGTCTTCCTACGAGCAGTACTTC. The genes are TRBV29-1 and TRBJ2-7; D ambiguous. V was trimmed by 8 bases and J by 1 base, leaving 9 bases between them. Germline V gene lookup returns CDR1 SQVTM and CDR2 ANQGSEA. The CDR3 covers 11 residues.